What follows are 9 T cell receptor beta chains derived from one specimen sequenced in a study of shared clonotypes between healthy human individuals. Some clones are missing from TCRdb's copy, which holds only in-frame ones; the method was immunoSEQ multiplex PCR. The table lists a few million clones, more than 80% of them singletons, with over 0.12% in the top ten. Sample: naive CD4+ T cells sorted from blood. As to subset: CD45RA+ positively selected. The source is a man aged 18 to 30 in good health.

The chain recombines TRBV10-2 with TRBJ2-5; 7 positions agree with TRBD2. Near its end, the DNA agrees better with TRBJ2-7, so the J call may be wrong. This CDR3 has 15 residues. Germline CDR1 is WSHSY and CDR2 is SAAADI. The CDR3 region is CASTPGRAGNYEQYF. The CDR3 DNA reads TGCGCCAGCACCCCGGGGCGAGCGGGGAATTACGAGCAGTACTTC.

The chain carries TRBV19 and TRBJ2-5, with D possibly TRBD1 on 6 matching bases. The CDR3 spans 14 residues. Germline CDR1 and CDR2: LNHDA and SQIVND (reference sequence). Trimming removed 9 bases from V and 1 base from J, with 15 bases in between. CDR3 coding DNA: TGTGCCAGCAGCAGGGGTCCGGCCCAAGAGACCCAGTACTTC. This codes for CASSRGPAQETQYF.

The rearrangement links TRBV7-2 to TRBJ2-7; D is perhaps TRBD1 (5 bases). The CDR3 runs 14 residues. The V gene lost 5 bases and the J gene lost 2 bases, with 13 bases spanning the gap. CDR1 SGHTA and CDR2 FQGNSA come from the germline V gene. CDR3 sequence: CASSQGGTAYEQYF. The CDR3 nucleotides read TGTGCCAGCAGCCAGGGTGGCACAGCCTACGAGCAGTACTTC.

This clone appeared a few times. This rearrangement joins TRBV9 to TRBJ2-1; possible D gene TRBD2, 6 bases. V was trimmed by 2 bases and J by 12 bases, leaving 15 bases between them. In germline, CDR1 is SGDLS, CDR2 YYNGEE. CDR3 length equals 13 residues. Here the CDR3 reads CASSVGTGDGQFF. The CDR3 DNA reads as TGTGCCAGCAGCGTGGGGACTGGGGATGGGCAGTTCTTC.

The V gene is TRBV30, the J gene TRBJ2-7; 9 bases fit TRBD1. The germline CDR1 and CDR2 sequences are GTSNPN and SVGIG (reference sequence). The CDR3 loop spans 14 amino acids. The V segment lost 3 bases and the J segment 2 bases; nucleotides outside the gene matches: 5. This CDR3 is CAWRHGTGTYEQYF. CDR3 coding DNA: TGTGCCTGGAGGCATGGGACAGGGACCTACGAGCAGTACTTC.

The V and J genes are TRBV28 and TRBJ2-2; 7 nucleotides match TRBD2. V lost 5 bases and J lost 1; bases outside the gene matches: 4. Germline CDR1 MDHEN, CDR2 SYDVKM. This CDR3 has 15 amino acids. As DNA, the CDR3 is TGTGCCAGCAGTCCCGGGGGGAGGAACACCGGGGAGCTGTTTTTT. Translation gives CASSPGGRNTGELFF.

The chain recombines TRBV15 with TRBJ1-1; no clear D. Trimming removed 3 bases at V and 10 bases at J, with 6 bases between. The germline V gene has CDR1 LNHNV and CDR2 YYDKDF (reference sequence). The CDR3 is 10 amino acids. The CDR3 sequence: CATSRGLAFF. CDR3 sequence (DNA): TGTGCCACCAGCAGGGGGTTAGCTTTCTTT. Using reference TRBV15 and TRBJ1-1 for the parts outside the CDR3, the full variable domain is DAMVIQNPRYQVTQFGKPVTLSCSQTLNHNVMYWYQQKSSQAPKLLFHYYDKDFNNEADTPDNFQSRRPNTSFCFLDIRSPGLGDTAMYLCATSRGLAFFGQGTRLTVV.

This clone occurred once. The chain has TRBV18 and TRBJ2-7; the match to TRBD2 covers 9 bases. V dropped 3 bases and J dropped 2; count of bases not matched to a gene: 14. The CDR3 consists of 18 residues. Germline-derived CDR1 and CDR2 are KGHSH and LQKENI. The chain's CDR3 is CASSPNPRAGGVTYEQYF. DNA for the CDR3: TGTGCCAGCTCACCTAACCCTAGAGCGGGAGGTGTCACCTACGAGCAGTACTTC.

The V call is TRBV5-1, the J call TRBJ2-7; perhaps TRBD1 as D (6 bases). The CDR3 has 14 amino acids. From germline, CDR1 is SGHRS and CDR2 YFSETQ. V dropped 4 bases and J dropped 3 bases, with 14 bases sitting between them. The CDR3 sequence: CASSGPGQFYEQYF. In DNA form, the CDR3 reads TGCGCCAGCAGCGGCCCGGGACAATTCTACGAGCAGTACTTC.